This T cell receptor beta chain came from a study of T cells in Graves' hyperthyroidism and ophthalmopathy. Trimming cost V 3 bases and J 8 bases, with 9 bases left between them. CDR1 is SGDLS, CDR2 YYNGEE, per germline. The CDR3 loop spans 13 amino acids. RNA transcripts yielded amplified TCR beta CDR3 regions. HTBI primers were the set used in a first-round RT-PCR of the TCR CDR3. One entry per CDR3 protein, called by TCRdb with MiXCR from the multiplex PCR reads. Of 500,000 to 650,000 distinct CDR3 sequences listed, 17% were seen once; the top ten hold roughly 18%. Details on this clonotype: Its antigen remains unknown.

Uncontrolled infection, other autoimmune disease, pregnancy or lactation barred patients from enrollment. Findings and caveats of the study: Most expanded thyroid clonotypes above 0.001 recurred in blood.

Sample: blood. The receptor comes from a woman aged 18-29 years with Graves' ophthalmopathy. This chain uses TRBV9 with TRBJ1-6; D may be TRBD1 (6 bases). DNA for the CDR3: TGTGCCAGCAGCGAGGGGGGCGATTCACCCCTCCACTTT. Translation gives CASSEGGDSPLHF.